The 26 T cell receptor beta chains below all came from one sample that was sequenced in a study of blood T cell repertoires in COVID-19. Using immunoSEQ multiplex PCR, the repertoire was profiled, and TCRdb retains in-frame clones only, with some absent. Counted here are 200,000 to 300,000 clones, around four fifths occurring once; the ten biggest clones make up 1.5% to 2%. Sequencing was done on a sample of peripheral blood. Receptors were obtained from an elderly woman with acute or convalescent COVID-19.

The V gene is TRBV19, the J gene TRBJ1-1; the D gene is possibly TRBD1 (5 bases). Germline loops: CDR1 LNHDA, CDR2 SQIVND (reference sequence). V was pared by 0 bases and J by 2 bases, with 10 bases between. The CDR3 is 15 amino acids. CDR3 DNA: TGTGCCAGTAGTATAGACGCAGGGACTAACACTGAAGCTTTCTTT. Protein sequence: CASSIDAGTNTEAFF.

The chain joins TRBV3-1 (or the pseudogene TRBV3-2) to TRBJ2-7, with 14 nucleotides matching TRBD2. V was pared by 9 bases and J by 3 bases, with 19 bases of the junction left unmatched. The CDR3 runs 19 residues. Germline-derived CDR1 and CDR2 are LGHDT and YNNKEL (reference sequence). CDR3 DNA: TGTGCCAGAGAGGACGCAACCGGGACTAGCGGGAGATTGCACTACGAGCAGTACTTC. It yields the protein CAREDATGTSGRLHYEQYF.

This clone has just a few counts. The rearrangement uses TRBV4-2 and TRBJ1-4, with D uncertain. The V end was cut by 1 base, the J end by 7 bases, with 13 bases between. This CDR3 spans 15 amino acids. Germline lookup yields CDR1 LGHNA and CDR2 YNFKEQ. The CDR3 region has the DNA TGTGCCAGCAGCCAAGGGACCCAAGAGGGTGAAAAACTGTTTTTT. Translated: CASSQGTQEGEKLFF.

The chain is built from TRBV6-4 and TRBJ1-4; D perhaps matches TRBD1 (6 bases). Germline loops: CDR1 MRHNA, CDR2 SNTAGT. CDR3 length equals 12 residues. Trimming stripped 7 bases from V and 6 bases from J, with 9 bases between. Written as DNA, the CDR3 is TGTGCCAGCAAAGGGGGACATGAAAAACTGTTTTTT. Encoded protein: CASKGGHEKLFF.

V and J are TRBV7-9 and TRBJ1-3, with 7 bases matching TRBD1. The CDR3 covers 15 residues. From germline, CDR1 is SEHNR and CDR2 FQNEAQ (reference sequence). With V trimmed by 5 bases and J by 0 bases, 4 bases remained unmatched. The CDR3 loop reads CASSIAGGSGNTIYF. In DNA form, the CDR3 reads TGTGCCAGCAGCATTGCAGGGGGCTCTGGAAACACCATATATTTT. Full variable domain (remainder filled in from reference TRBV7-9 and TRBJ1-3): DTGVSQNPRHKITKRGQNVTFRCDPISEHNRLYWYRQTLGQGPEFLTYFQNEAQLEKSRLLSDRFSAERPKGSFSTLEIQRTEQGDSAMYLCASSIAGGSGNTIYFGEGSWLTVV.

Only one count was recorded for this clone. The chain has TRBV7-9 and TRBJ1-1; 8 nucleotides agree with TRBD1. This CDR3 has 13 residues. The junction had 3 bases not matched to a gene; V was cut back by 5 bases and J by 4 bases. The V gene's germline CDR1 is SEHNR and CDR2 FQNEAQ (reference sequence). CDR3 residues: CASSPGQGTEAFF. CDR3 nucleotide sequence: TGTGCCAGCAGCCCTGGACAGGGCACTGAAGCTTTCTTT.

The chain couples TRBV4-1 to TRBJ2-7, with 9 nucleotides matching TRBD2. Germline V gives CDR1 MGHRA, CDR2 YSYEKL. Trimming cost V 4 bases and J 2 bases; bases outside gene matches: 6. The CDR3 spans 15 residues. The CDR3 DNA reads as TGCGCCAGCAGCCCCCTAGCGGGATTCACCTACGAGCAGTACTTC. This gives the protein CASSPLAGFTYEQYF.

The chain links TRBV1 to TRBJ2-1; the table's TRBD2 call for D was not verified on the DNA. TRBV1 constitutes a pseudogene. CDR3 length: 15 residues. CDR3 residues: CTSSPGLAADNEQFF. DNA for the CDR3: TGCACCAGCAGCCCGGGACTAGCGGCAGACAATGAGCAGTTCTTC.

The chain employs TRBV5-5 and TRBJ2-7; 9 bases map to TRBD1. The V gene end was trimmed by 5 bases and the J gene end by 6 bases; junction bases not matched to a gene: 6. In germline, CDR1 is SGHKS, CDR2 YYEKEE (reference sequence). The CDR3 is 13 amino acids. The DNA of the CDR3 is TGTGCCAGCAGTTCCGGGACAGGGACCGAGCAGTACTTC. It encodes CASSSGTGTEQYF.

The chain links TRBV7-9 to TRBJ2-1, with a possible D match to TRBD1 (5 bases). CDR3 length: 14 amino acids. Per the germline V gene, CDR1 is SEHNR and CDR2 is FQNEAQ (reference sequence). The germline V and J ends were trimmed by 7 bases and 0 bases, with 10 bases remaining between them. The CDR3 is CASTPDSSYNEQFF. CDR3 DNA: TGTGCCAGCACCCCCGACAGCTCCTACAATGAGCAGTTCTTC.

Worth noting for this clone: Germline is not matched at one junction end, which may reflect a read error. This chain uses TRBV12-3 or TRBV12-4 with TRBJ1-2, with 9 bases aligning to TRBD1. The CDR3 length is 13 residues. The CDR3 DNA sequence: TGTGCCAGCAGGGAAATAGGGACAGGGAGGTTCCCCTTC. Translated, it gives CASREIGTGRFPF.

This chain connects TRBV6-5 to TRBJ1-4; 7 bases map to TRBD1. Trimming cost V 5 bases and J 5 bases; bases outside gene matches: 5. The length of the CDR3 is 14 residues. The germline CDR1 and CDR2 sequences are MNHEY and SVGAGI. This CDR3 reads CASSRQGPNEKLFF. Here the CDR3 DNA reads TGTGCCAGCAGTCGACAGGGACCCAATGAAAAACTGTTTTTT.

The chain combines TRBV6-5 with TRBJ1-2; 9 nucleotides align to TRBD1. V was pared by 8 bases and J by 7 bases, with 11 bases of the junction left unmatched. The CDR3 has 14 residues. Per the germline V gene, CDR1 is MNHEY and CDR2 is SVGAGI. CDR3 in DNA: TGTGCCAGCGGGGGGACAGGGACGGTGGCTGGCTACACCTTC. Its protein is CASGGTGTVAGYTF.

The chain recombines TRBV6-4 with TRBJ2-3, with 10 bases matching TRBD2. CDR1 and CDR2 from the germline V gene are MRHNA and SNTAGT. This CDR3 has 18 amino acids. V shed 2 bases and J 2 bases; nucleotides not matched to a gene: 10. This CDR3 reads CASSDQAGGFPDTDTQYF. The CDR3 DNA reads TGTGCCAGCAGTGACCAAGCGGGGGGGTTCCCTGACACAGATACGCAGTATTTT.

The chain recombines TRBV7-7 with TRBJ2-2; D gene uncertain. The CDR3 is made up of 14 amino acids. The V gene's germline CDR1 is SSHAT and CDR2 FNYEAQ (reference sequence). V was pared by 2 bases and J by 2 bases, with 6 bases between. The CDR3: CASSLQVNTGELFF. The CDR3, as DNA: TGTGCCAGCAGCTTACAGGTTAACACCGGGGAGCTGTTTTTT. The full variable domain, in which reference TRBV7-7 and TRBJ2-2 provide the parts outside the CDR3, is GAGVSQSPRYKVTKRGQDVTLRCDPISSHATLYWYQQALGQGPEFLTYFNYEAQPDKSGLPSDRFSAERPEGSISTLTIQRTEQRDSAMYRCASSLQVNTGELFFGEGSRLTVL.

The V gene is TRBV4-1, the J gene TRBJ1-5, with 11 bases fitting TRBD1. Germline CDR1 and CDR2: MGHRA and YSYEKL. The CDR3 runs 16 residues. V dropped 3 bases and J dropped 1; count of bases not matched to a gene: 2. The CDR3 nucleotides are TGCGCCAGCAGCCACGGACAGGGGGCCAGCAATCAGCCCCAGCATTTT. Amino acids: CASSHGQGASNQPQHF.

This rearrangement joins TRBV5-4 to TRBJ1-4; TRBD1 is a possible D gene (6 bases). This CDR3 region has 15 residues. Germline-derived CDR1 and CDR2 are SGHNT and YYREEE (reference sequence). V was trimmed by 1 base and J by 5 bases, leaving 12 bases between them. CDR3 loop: CASSLTDSTNEKLFF. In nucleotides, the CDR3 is TGTGCCAGCAGCTTGACGGACAGCACGAATGAAAAACTGTTTTTT.

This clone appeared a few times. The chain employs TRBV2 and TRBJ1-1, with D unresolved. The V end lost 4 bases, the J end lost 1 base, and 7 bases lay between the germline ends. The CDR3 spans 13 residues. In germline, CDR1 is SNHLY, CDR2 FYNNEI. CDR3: CASSGTRNTEAFF. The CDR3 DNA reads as TGTGCCAGCAGTGGTACAAGGAACACTGAAGCTTTCTTT. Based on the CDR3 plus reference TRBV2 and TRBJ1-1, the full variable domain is EPEVTQTPSHQVTQMGQEVILRCVPISNHLYFYWYRQILGQKVEFLVSFYNNEISEKSEIFDDQFSVERPDGSNFTLKIRSTKLEDSAMYFCASSGTRNTEAFFGQGTRLTVV.

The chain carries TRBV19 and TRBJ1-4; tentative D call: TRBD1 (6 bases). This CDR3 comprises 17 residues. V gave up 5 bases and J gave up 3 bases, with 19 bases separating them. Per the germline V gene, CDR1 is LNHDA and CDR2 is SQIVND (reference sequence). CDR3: CASSLALGEGANEKLFF. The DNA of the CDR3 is TGTGCCAGTAGTTTGGCATTAGGAGAGGGGGCTAATGAAAAACTGTTTTTT.

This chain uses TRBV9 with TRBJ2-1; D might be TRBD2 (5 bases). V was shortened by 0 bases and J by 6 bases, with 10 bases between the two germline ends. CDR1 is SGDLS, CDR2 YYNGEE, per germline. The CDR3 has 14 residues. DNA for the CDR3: TGTGCCAGCAGCGTAGAGATTAGCGTCAATGAGCAGTTCTTC. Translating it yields CASSVEISVNEQFF.

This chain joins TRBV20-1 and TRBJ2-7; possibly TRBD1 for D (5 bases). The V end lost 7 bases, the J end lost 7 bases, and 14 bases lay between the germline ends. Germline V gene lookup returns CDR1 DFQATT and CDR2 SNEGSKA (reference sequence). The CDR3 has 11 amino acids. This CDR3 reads CSGRGLGEQYF. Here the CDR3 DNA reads TGCAGTGGAAGGGGTCTGGGAGAGCAGTACTTC.

The CDR3 DNA reads as TGTGCCAGCAGCTTTCCAGCTGGAAACACCATATATTTT. Protein: CASSFPAGNTIYF. The chain employs TRBV7-9 and TRBJ1-3, with D uncertain. CDR1 and CDR2 from the germline V gene are SEHNR and FQNEAQ (reference sequence). The V and J ends lost 3 bases and 2 bases respectively, with 5 bases between them. The CDR3 contains 13 residues.

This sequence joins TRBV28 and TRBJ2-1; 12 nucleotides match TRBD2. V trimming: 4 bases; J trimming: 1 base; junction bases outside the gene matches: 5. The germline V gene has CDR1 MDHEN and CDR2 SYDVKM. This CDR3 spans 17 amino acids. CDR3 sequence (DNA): TGTGCCAGCAGTTCGACTAGCGGGAGACGATCCTACAATGAGCAGTTCTTC. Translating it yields CASSSTSGRRSYNEQFF.

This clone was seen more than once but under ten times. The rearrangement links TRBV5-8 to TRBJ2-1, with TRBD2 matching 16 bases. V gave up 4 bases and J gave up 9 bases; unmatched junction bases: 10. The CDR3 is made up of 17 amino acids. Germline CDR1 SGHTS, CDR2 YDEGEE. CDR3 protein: CASSIGTSGRATIEQFF. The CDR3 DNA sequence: TGTGCCAGCAGCATCGGGACTAGCGGGAGGGCTACCATTGAGCAGTTCTTC.

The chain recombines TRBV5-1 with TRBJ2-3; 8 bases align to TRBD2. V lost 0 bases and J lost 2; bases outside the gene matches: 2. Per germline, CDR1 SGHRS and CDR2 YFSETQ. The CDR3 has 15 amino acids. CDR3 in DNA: TGCGCCAGCAGCTTGGCGGGAGGGACCACAGATACGCAGTATTTT. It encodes CASSLAGGTTDTQYF.

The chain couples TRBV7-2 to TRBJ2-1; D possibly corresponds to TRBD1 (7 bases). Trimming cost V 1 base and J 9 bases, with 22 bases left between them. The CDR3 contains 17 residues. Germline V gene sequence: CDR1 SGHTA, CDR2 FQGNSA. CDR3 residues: CASSLGPGGGRQGEQFF. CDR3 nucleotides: TGTGCCAGCAGCTTAGGCCCAGGAGGGGGCCGCCAGGGTGAGCAGTTCTTC.